What follows are 14 T cell receptor beta chains derived from one specimen sequenced in a study of sequential checkpoint blockade in melanoma. Data came from immunoSEQ multiplex PCR; TCRdb stores just in-frame clones and leaves some out. The data hold about 37,000 clones, with 32% observed a single time. As to treatment: randomized to nivolumab then ipilimumab (arm A) or the reverse (arm B). This specimen was tumor tissue (inferred from file names), taken from a patient given nivolumab and ipilimumab in sequence. The receptors were gathered from a human donor with melanoma.

The V gene is TRBV6-8, the J gene TRBJ1-1; D not certain. The germline V gene has CDR1 MNHGY and CDR2 SAAAGT. V lost 8 bases and J lost 1, with 11 bases in between. CDR3 size: 13 residues. CDR3 sequence: CASATQENTEAFF. CDR3 nucleotides: TGTGCCAGCGCAACCCAGGAGAACACTGAAGCTTTCTTT.

The CDR3, as DNA: TGTGCCAGTAGTATGGGGGGCAATGAGCAGTTCTTC. This encodes CASSMGGNEQFF. The chain carries TRBV19 and TRBJ2-1; possibly TRBD2 for D (6 bases). The CDR3 sequence is 12 residues long. Germline V gene lookup returns CDR1 LNHDA and CDR2 SQIVND (reference sequence). V gave up 3 bases and J gave up 6 bases, with 6 bases separating them. Using reference TRBV19 and TRBJ2-1 for the parts outside the CDR3, the full variable domain is DGGITQSPKYLFRKEGQNVTLSCEQNLNHDAMYWYRQDPGQGLRLIYYSQIVNDFQKGDIAEGYSVSREKKESFPLTVTSAQKNPTAFYLCASSMGGNEQFFGPGTRLTVL.

V gene TRBV6-8 combines with J gene TRBJ1-1; D is possibly TRBD1 (5 bases). The ends were cut back, 10 bases at V and 5 bases at J, with 14 bases in the middle. Germline CDR1 reads MNHGY; CDR2 reads SAAAGT. The CDR3 spans 12 residues. CDR3 sequence reads: CAISPGQTEAFF. The CDR3 region has the DNA TGTGCCATCAGCCCTGGACAAACTGAAGCTTTCTTT.

The CDR3 spells CASSQDLRQSTQTF. Written as DNA, the CDR3 is TGCGCCAGCAGCCAAGACCTGCGACAATCTACGCAGACCTTT. V and J are TRBV1 and TRBJ2-3; the table's TRBD1 call for D was not verified on the DNA. TRBV1 is classified as a pseudogene. The CDR3 extends over 14 amino acids.

The J gene is TRBJ2-5, the V gene TRBV18, with D possibly matching TRBD1 (6 bases). V was shortened by 3 bases and J by 3 bases, with 14 bases between the two germline ends. CDR3 size: 15 residues. Germline V gene data show CDR1 as KGHSH and CDR2 as LQKENI. CDR3: CASSPWSRQEETQYF. CDR3 nucleotide sequence: TGTGCCAGCTCACCCTGGAGTAGACAGGAAGAGACCCAGTACTTC.

This chain joins TRBV5-1 and TRBJ2-3; 10 bases align to TRBD2. CDR3 length: 16 amino acids. The V gene end was trimmed by 4 bases and the J gene end by 3 bases; junction bases not matched to a gene: 8. The germline CDR1 and CDR2 sequences are SGHRS and YFSETQ. The CDR3 sequence is CASSERPGLATDTQYF. Written as DNA, the CDR3 is TGCGCCAGCAGCGAAAGACCGGGACTAGCGACAGATACGCAGTATTTT.

This clone was counted a single time. J is TRBJ2-2 and V is TRBV18, with 10 bases aligning to TRBD1. The germline gives CDR1 KGHSH, CDR2 LQKENI. There are 17 residues in the CDR3. Trimming removed 3 bases from V and 0 bases from J; junction bases left unmatched: 4. The CDR3 spells CASSPPGQGTNTGELFF. The CDR3 nucleotides read TGTGCCAGCTCACCGCCGGGACAGGGGACGAACACCGGGGAGCTGTTTTTT.

This sequence joins TRBV15 and TRBJ2-3; D unresolved. V was shortened by 1 base and J by 1 base, with 15 bases between the two germline ends. The CDR3 spans 17 residues. Germline CDR1 and CDR2: LNHNV and YYDKDF (reference sequence). The CDR3 bases are TGTGCCACCAGCAGAGGGGATGGGCGCGTTGGCACAGATACGCAGTATTTT. Translation: CATSRGDGRVGTDTQYF.

The sample holds a few counts of this clone. The chain couples TRBV6-8 to TRBJ2-7; 9 bases fit TRBD2. CDR1 is MNHGY, CDR2 SAAAGT, per germline. Unmatched junction bases numbered 15, after V lost 7 bases and J lost 2 bases. This CDR3 has 17 residues. The CDR3, as DNA: TGTGCCAGCACCAAAACCCCGGCGGGACTAGCACCCTACGAGCAGTACTTC. Residues: CASTKTPAGLAPYEQYF.

The V call is TRBV4-1, the J call TRBJ2-7; TRBD2 matches at 9 bases. This CDR3 comprises 15 residues. From germline, CDR1 is MGHRA and CDR2 YSYEKL. V shed 2 bases and J 1 base; nucleotides not matched to a gene: 3. DNA of the CDR3: TGCGCCAGCAGCCAAATAGCGGGGGAGTCCTACGAGCAGTACTTC. Protein sequence: CASSQIAGESYEQYF.

The rearrangement uses TRBV14 and TRBJ2-3; perhaps D is TRBD1 or TRBD2 (7 bases each). The CDR3 covers 14 residues. Germline V gene sequence: CDR1 SGHDN, CDR2 FVKESK. V gave up 10 bases and J gave up 4 bases, with 18 bases separating them. CDR3 in DNA: TGTGCCATCCCAGGGGGGGAGAGGTCAGATACGCAGTATTTT. Protein: CAIPGGERSDTQYF. The entire variable domain, with the rest obtained from reference TRBV14 and TRBJ2-3, is as follows: EAGVTQFPSHSVIEKGQTVTLRCDPISGHDNLYWYRRVMGKEIKFLLHFVKESKQDESGMPNNRFLAERTGGTYSTLKVQPAELEDSGVYFCAIPGGERSDTQYFGPGTRLTVL.

The chain recombines TRBV19 with TRBJ2-3, with 12 nucleotides matching TRBD2. This CDR3 is built from 15 residues. V trimming: 9 bases; J trimming: 3 bases; junction bases outside the gene matches: 7. Germline V lookup: CDR1 LNHDA, CDR2 SQIVND (reference sequence). The CDR3 DNA is TGTGCCAGCACGACTAGCGGGGGAGGGACAGATACGCAGTATTTT. Amino acids: CASTTSGGGTDTQYF.

The V gene is TRBV19, the J gene TRBJ2-1, with a possible D match to TRBD1 (6 bases). CDR3 length: 16 amino acids. The V end was cut by 1 base, the J end by 3 bases, with 13 bases between. Germline V gene sequence: CDR1 LNHDA, CDR2 SQIVND (reference sequence). The CDR3 loop reads CASSIAGRGYYNEQFF. The CDR3 coding sequence is TGTGCCAGTAGTATAGCCGGCAGGGGCTACTACAATGAGCAGTTCTTC. The variable domain in full, with the rest retrieved from reference TRBV19 and TRBJ2-1, is DGGITQSPKYLFRKEGQNVTLSCEQNLNHDAMYWYRQDPGQGLRLIYYSQIVNDFQKGDIAEGYSVSREKKESFPLTVTSAQKNPTAFYLCASSIAGRGYYNEQFFGPGTRLTVL.

This chain uses TRBV11-3 with TRBJ2-1; D perhaps matches TRBD2 (7 bases). Germline values: CDR1 SGHNT, CDR2 YENEEA. The CDR3 is 15 amino acids. V lost 1 base, J lost 8 bases, and 15 bases lay in between. The CDR3 sequence is CASSLGLGGVDEQFF. CDR3 nucleotide sequence: TGTGCCAGCAGCTTAGGACTAGGGGGGGTGGATGAGCAGTTCTTC.